This TCR beta chain stems from a study of cytomegalovirus exposure and HLA in healthy donors. At the level of the study: Previous work identified roughly 120 million unique TCR beta sequences from 200 million or so T cells. Within an early data release were about 90 million unique TCRs drawn from HLA-typed donors.

The PCR employed 60 Vbeta primers together with 13 Jbeta primers. Some clones are missing from TCRdb's copy, which holds only in-frame ones; the method was immunoSEQ multiplex PCR. The data hold roughly 80,000 clones, with approximately 66% observed a single time. This clone was observed a handful of times. Antigen: not known. The study's findings and limits: Some public TCRs appeared in many individuals, while most sequences were rare. In a later analysis, HLA-C alleles had the fewest associated TCRs, DRB1 alleles the most.

This CDR3 spans 14 amino acids. Trimming removed 5 bases from V and 2 bases from J, with 13 bases in between. CDR1 is SGHVS, CDR2 FNYEAQ, per germline. The gene calls are TRBV7-6 and TRBJ2-7; D unclear. The sequencing input was PBMCs. The TCR originated in a male donor in good health and CMV-seropositive. The CDR3 is CASSPTHPAYEQYF. DNA for the CDR3: TGTGCCAGCAGCCCGACTCATCCGGCCTACGAGCAGTACTTC.